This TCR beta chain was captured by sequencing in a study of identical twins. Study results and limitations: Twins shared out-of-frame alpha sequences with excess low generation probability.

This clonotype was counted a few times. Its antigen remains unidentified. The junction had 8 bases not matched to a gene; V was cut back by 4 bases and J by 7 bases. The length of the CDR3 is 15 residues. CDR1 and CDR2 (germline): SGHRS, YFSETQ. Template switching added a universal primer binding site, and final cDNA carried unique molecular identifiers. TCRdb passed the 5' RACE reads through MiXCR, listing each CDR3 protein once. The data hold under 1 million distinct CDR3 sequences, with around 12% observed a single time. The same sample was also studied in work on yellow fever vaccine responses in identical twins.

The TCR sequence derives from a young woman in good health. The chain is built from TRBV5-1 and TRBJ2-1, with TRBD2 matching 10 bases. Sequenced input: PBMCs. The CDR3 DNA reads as TGCGCCAGCAGCACTACTAGCGGGATGAGTAATGAGCAGTTCTTC. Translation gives CASSTTSGMSNEQFF.